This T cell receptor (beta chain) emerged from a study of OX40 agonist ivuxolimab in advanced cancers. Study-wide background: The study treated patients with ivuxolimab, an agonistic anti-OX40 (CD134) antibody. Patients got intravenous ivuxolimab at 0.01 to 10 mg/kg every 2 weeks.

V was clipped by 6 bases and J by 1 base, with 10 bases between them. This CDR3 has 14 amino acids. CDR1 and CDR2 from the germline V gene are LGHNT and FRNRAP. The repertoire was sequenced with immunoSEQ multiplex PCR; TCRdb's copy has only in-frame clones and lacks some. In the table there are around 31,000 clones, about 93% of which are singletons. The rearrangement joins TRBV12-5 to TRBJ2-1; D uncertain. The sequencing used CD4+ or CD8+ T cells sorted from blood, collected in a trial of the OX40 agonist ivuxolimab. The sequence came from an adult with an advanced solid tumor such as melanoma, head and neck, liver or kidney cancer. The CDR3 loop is CASGHFGSYNEQFF. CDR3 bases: TGTGCTAGTGGCCACTTTGGGTCCTACAATGAGCAGTTCTTC.